Listed below are T cell receptor beta chains from one sample, sequenced in a study of Graves' ophthalmopathy and Graves' hyperthyroidism. One entry per CDR3 protein results from TCRdb running MiXCR on the multiplex PCR reads. Among about 620,000 distinct CDR3 sequences listed, about a fifth were seen once. The sequencing sample was made of peripheral blood. The receptors come from a young woman with stable Graves' hyperthyroidism. Some clones in this sample may be carry-over from other donors' samples. CDR3s include the opening cysteine and the closing phenylalanine or tryptophan. The D gene is left open where the match is weak. The size of a clone is reported for some rows only, either as once, few or many, or as a class for expanded clones.

TRBV7-9	TRBJ1-5	many	-	CASRRGGLDNQPQHF	TGTGCCAGCAGACGGGGTGGGTTAGACAATCAGCCCCAGCATTTT
TRBV28	TRBJ1-2	-	-	CATLAGGYTF	TGTGCCACCCTGGCGGGTGGCTACACCTTC
TRBV6-5	TRBJ1-3	many	-	CASSYRGRGWSGNTIYF	TGTGCCAGCAGCTACCGAGGGAGGGGATGGTCTGGAAACACCATATATTTT
TRBV30	TRBJ1-2	many	-	CAWSQTASGYTF	TGTGCCTGGAGCCAAACAGCTTCCGGCTACACCTTC
TRBV12-3/TRBV12-4	TRBJ1-1	many	TRBD1	CASSSDRGLTEAFF	TGTGCCAGCAGTTCGGACAGGGGGCTCACTGAAGCTTTCTTT
TRBV12-3/TRBV12-4	TRBJ2-3	many	TRBD2	CASSLALGLPTDTQYF	TGTGCCAGCAGTTTAGCGCTGGGACTACCCACAGATACGCAGTATTTT
TRBV4-1	TRBJ1-3	-	-	CASSRQADSGNTIYF	TGCGCCAGCAGCCGGCAGGCAGACTCTGGAAACACCATATATTTT
TRBV12-3/TRBV12-4	TRBJ2-5	many	-	CASSLWSGEYQETQYF	TGTGCCAGCAGTTTATGGAGCGGAGAGTACCAAGAGACCCAGTACTTC
TRBV6-1	TRBJ1-2	few	-	CASSRGLEGYGYTF	TGTGCCAGCAGCCGGGGTCTAGAGGGTTATGGCTACACCTTC
TRBV20-1	TRBJ2-5	-	-	CSASGGHQYF	TGCAGTGCTAGCGGGGGCCACCAGTACTTC
TRBV6-2/TRBV6-3	TRBJ1-1	-	TRBD1	CASSWDRYTEAFF	TGTGCCAGCAGTTGGGACAGGTATACTGAAGCTTTCTTT
TRBV20-1	TRBJ2-7	many	-	CSASRASPGLPYF	TGCAGTGCTAGTAGGGCGAGCCCCGGATTACCGTACTTC
TRBV12-3/TRBV12-4	TRBJ1-1	many	-	CASRTDRNTEAFF	TGTGCCAGCAGAACGGACAGAAACACTGAAGCTTTCTTT
TRBV6-1	TRBJ1-1	few	-	CASRRTMNTEAFF	TGTGCCAGCAGACGGACCATGAACACTGAAGCTTTCTTT
TRBV28	TRBJ1-2	many	-	CASSLFNFGLAPEKYGYTF	TGTGCCAGCAGTTTATTTAACTTCGGCTTGGCCCCGGAAAAGTATGGCTACACCTTC
TRBV6-1	TRBJ2-7	many	TRBD1	CASSPNPPTGWYEQYF	TGTGCCAGCAGCCCGAACCCCCCGACAGGGTGGTACGAGCAGTACTTC
TRBV4-1	TRBJ2-7	few	TRBD2	CASSQAALLGREGLGEQYF	TGCGCCAGCAGCCAAGCGGCACTCCTCGGACGGGAGGGCCTTGGGGAGCAGTACTTC
TRBV20-1	TRBJ2-5	-	TRBD2	CSARDTPSGRAGETQYF	TGCAGTGCTAGAGATACCCCTAGCGGGAGGGCAGGAGAGACCCAGTACTTC
TRBV10-3	TRBJ1-2	-	-	CAISGGLPGGGYTF	TGTGCCATCAGTGGGGGGCTACCCGGTGGAGGCTACACCTTC
TRBV5-1	TRBJ1-5	-	-	CASSFDGLWQPQHF	TGCGCCAGCAGCTTTGACGGGTTGTGGCAGCCCCAGCATTTT
TRBV6-1	TRBJ2-5	many	-	CASRTGVRETQYF	TGTGCCAGCAGAACCGGGGTCCGGGAGACCCAGTACTTC
TRBV11-1	TRBJ1-1	-	TRBD1	CASSRRDREMNTEAFF	TGTGCCAGCAGCCGACGGGACAGGGAGATGAACACTGAAGCTTTCTTT
TRBV13	TRBJ1-3	many	TRBD1	CASSSPGTGRNTIYF	TGTGCCAGCAGTTCTCCCGGGACAGGGCGAAACACCATATATTTT
TRBV18	TRBJ1-5	few	-	CASSPKGDSNQPQHF	TGTGCCAGCTCACCTAAGGGGGATAGCAATCAGCCCCAGCATTTT
TRBV19	TRBJ1-1	many	-	CASSIRSGFLNTEAFF	TGTGCCAGTAGTATTAGGAGTGGGTTCCTGAACACTGAAGCTTTCTTT
TRBV19	TRBJ2-5	-	-	CASTPGSTRETQYF	TGTGCCAGTACCCCGGGGAGTACAAGAGAGACCCAGTACTTC
TRBV20-1	TRBJ2-5	many	TRBD2	CSVIAGGGETQYF	TGCAGTGTGATAGCGGGAGGAGGAGAGACCCAGTACTTC
TRBV20-1	TRBJ1-2	many	TRBD1	CSASIGQGNRGGYTF	TGCAGTGCTAGTATAGGACAGGGGAATCGGGGTGGCTACACCTTC
TRBV6-1	TRBJ1-5	-	-	CASGRAGILNQPQHF	TGTGCCAGCGGGCGGGCCGGGATACTCAATCAGCCCCAGCATTTT
TRBV16	TRBJ1-1	many	-	CASSQSRDDSTEAFF	TGTGCCAGCAGCCAATCGAGGGACGATTCCACTGAAGCTTTCTTT
TRBV27	TRBJ1-6	many	-	CASSLRGIYNSPLHF	TGTGCCAGCAGCCTCAGGGGTATCTACAATTCACCCCTCCACTTT